This T cell receptor beta chain was observed in a study of cytomegalovirus exposure and HLA in healthy donors (dated by TCRdb to the late 2010s). General notes on the study: According to an earlier analysis of a few hundred of the donors, 200 million or so T cells yielded some 120 million unique TCR beta sequences and 250 to 350 Gb of sequence data. Four to six DR-DQ haplotypes were handled as single units for association and clustering, since linkage in the cohort was strong. HLA typing covered class I and class II loci at four-digit resolution. Along with the approximately 620-subject first cohort, a separate validation cohort of around 120 different subjects was used. The number of donors typed differed by locus, with roughly 629-640 for A, B, C, DRB1 and DQB1, around 560 for DQA1, 606 for DPA1, and under 490 for DPB1. Of the roughly 400 genotyped donors, approximately 80% were placed in the genetic ancestry cluster associated with self-reported Caucasian donors. To predict cytomegalovirus infection status, the study brought together high-throughput TCR immunosequencing, statistical association of individual TCRs with disease status, and machine learning. The later analysis used no new phenotypic data to find candidate immune exposures, relying instead on TCR beta sequences and their occurrence across donors. The study aimed to test whether signatures of past pathogen exposure could be identified by cataloging public T cell receptors. To study patterns of TCR occurrence, a later analysis re-analyzed previously published TCR beta repertoires from 666 donors and added high-resolution HLA genotyping. Donor age, sex, ethnicity and CMV serostatus were compiled together with the repertoire data. A later genetic analysis took genome-wide SNP genotypes for about three fifths of the roughly 700 donors and used that subset as a discovery cohort. Approximately 310 gigabases of sequencing data and 78 million or so unique TCR sequences were included in an early release covering roughly 700 HLA-typed donors. Every discovery cohort repertoire had been produced on one sequencing platform. Among a few hundred genotyped donors of the cohort, an average of around 240,000 unique TCR beta nucleotide sequences were sequenced per donor, roughly 18% of them non-productive. The T cell repertoires of around 730 subjects were profiled by immunosequencing and related to cytomegalovirus serostatus. In an earlier analysis of around 540 of the donors, high-throughput TCR beta sequencing was used to judge whether each TCR beta V gene segment behaved as functional or pseudogenic.

Results and caveats for the whole study, not just this receptor: The only immune exposure information available for the cohort was CMV serostatus. Most TCR sequences were seen in very few donors, while some public TCRs were found in many individuals. Cytomegalovirus status was reported to be diagnosed by the classifier with high specificity and sensitivity in both the original and validation cohorts. Because counts were too low, about 17 rarely observed V segments, including chromosome 9 orphons, were excluded from the earlier analysis of around 590 of the donors. Strong co-occurrence of HLA alleles, especially DR and DQ, made assigning TCR associations to individual alleles difficult. Because some donors lacked HLA typing at each locus, the association tests relied only on the typed subset. V-gene and J-gene trimming of TCR beta chains was associated with a missense DCLRE1C variant in a later genetic analysis, and the association was replicated in an independent cohort. Linkage disequilibrium might explain the correlated functional status among segregating V segments, but an unknown experimental factor could not be excluded. Most CMV-associated TCR beta chains appeared to be HLA-restricted in a later analysis, and the HLA associations seemed to be driven largely by CMV exposure. Compared with equally common non-associated chains, HLA-associated TCR beta chains in a later analysis were more clonally expanded and had lower generation probabilities. The study gave a list of roughly 150 TCR beta chains associated with cytomegalovirus. Sequencing depth was assumed to be roughly uniform across donors in the presence/absence analyses, though that assumption may not hold. In vitro tests confirmed that three of the cytomegalovirus-associated TCR beta chains recognize cytomegalovirus antigens. According to the authors, the approach could potentially be generalized to other disease states and immunological phenotypes. A further reported finding was that TCR beta sequences accurately predicted the HLA-A and HLA-B alleles for most subjects in the first cohort. Only TCR beta chains were sequenced in this cohort, and the absence of alpha or paired-chain data limited detectable features. Several of the top co-occurrence clusters appeared to be linked to parvovirus B19, influenza, CMV and Epstein-Barr virus, according to a later analysis. In a later analysis, the rate of TCR association differed among HLA loci, with DRB1 alleles having the most associated TCRs and HLA-C alleles having the fewest. In an earlier analysis of approximately 590 of the donors, most TCR beta V segments appeared in productive rearrangements about 87% or about 30% of the time, broadly matching IMGT annotations. At a false discovery rate of 0.05, a later analysis linked approximately 18,000 TCR beta sequences to specific HLA alleles. In a later genetic analysis, fewer N-insertions in productive TCRs were reported among donors in an Asian-associated ancestry cluster than the 666-donor mean. The 87-base-pair reads could not distinguish some IMGT-functional V segments, including TRBV6-2 and TRBV6-3, so those segments were excluded. A group of highly shared sequence variants was considered likely to be a technical artifact of the sequencing pipeline.

Libraries were made using the immunoSEQ multiplex PCR assay. For the multiplex PCR, a mixture combining 60 forward primers for TCR Vbeta segments and 13 reverse primers for TCR Jbeta segments was used. A multiplex PCR assay on genomic DNA amplified the CDR3 region of rearranged TCR beta genes. Amplified TCR beta libraries were sequenced as 87-base-pair reads on the Illumina HiSeq System. The published analysis was carried out like this. A later analysis counted tens of millions of unique TCR beta chains across the 550 to 700 repertoires, and around 9.9 million of these chains were shared by at least two donors. To remove PCR and sequencing errors, raw reads were error-corrected and collapsed into unique sequences using a nearest-neighbor algorithm that merged closely related sequences. V, D and J gene segments were assigned by aligning CDR3 sequences to IMGT reference sequences. For a sequence to be retained, at least a six-nucleotide match to both a V gene segment and a J gene segment was required. Rearrangements were called productive when the CDR3 lacked stop codons and stayed in frame with V and J; all others were non-productive. CDR3 was defined according to IMGT convention as the region running from the second conserved V-encoded cysteine to the conserved J-encoded phenylalanine. Sequences without an unambiguous match to a single V gene segment were excluded from the earlier analysis of about 600 of the donors. In an earlier analysis of 450 to 750 of the donors, a V segment was called functional when productive rearrangements were above 56.7%, and segregating when the standard deviation between donors exceeded 5%. A statistical classification framework was built for diagnosing cytomegalovirus status from the catalog of TCR beta chain sequences. In a later analysis, TCR nucleotide sequences were compared against IMGT/GENE-DB human TR gene sequences so that V and J genes could be assigned. The TCRdist pipeline was used in a later analysis to assign CDR3 sequences and most-parsimonious VDJ recombination scenarios. In a later analysis, each TCR beta chain was defined by its CDR3 amino acid sequence together with its V-gene family, and reads without a unique V-gene family were excluded. A later analysis removed several hundred highly shared, low-generation-probability nucleotide sequences to deal with suspected cross-contamination and a sequencing artifact. A later analysis calculated a clonal expansion index for each public chain from normalized within-repertoire ranks of inferred template counts. In a later analysis, generation probabilities were computed with a VDJ recombination model fitted to out-of-frame rearrangements, and the resulting probabilities were checked against IGoR. In a later analysis, TCR-TCR, TCR-HLA and TCR-CMV co-occurrence was scored with hypergeometric tests, and a repertoire-size bias correction was applied to TCR pairs. In a later analysis, false discovery rates were estimated by permuting HLA or CMV assignments 20 times. In a later analysis, co-occurring TCRs were grouped using DBSCAN, and TCRdist sequence similarity was added for clustering within HLA-allele-positive subsets. For co-occurrence clustering, repertoires with fewer than 30,000 or more than 120,000 public chains were excluded, along with five repertoires with anomalous nucleotide sharing. What TCRdb holds here is the immuneACCESS table cut down to in-frame rearrangements. Part of the clones is not present; checked against another copy, under half of the missing clones reflect an unresolved V gene, and the others are unexplained. V, J and clone size reflect that table, while D and trimming were determined from the DNA. This sample has 100,000 to 150,000 clones in its table, and more than 65% of those were observed once. The top ten hold around 13% of the sample.

The cohort consisted of hundreds of healthy bone marrow donors. All cohort members were sampled while nominally healthy, although unrecorded immune exposures were likely present. The donor tested CMV seropositive, placing the donor among the 290 or so seropositive members of the cohort. Every donor gave a peripheral blood sample, and the peripheral blood mononuclear cells from that sample were used for TCR beta sequencing. The Qiagen DNeasy Blood Extraction Kit was used to extract genomic DNA from the blood cell samples. Including cysteine and phenylalanine, the CDR3 has 14 amino acids. CDR3 DNA only is kept here, 42 bases in frame from base 1. V is pared back by 7 bases and J by 4 bases, with 19 bases lying between the germline termini. Looking up the germline V gene yields CDR1 SQVTM and CDR2 ANQGSEA. With regard to this clone: Its binding antigen is unknown. Per-base qualities were not stored, and no clone one base away is much larger.

This TCR derives from a woman aged 35 to 49 in good health and CMV-seropositive. Sequenced material: PBMCs. The chain couples TRBV29-1 to TRBJ1-1; the D gene remains uncertain. Here the CDR3 is given as CSGGTDLGPTEAFF. The sequenced DNA is TGCAGCGGAGGAACGGACTTAGGACCCACTGAAGCTTTCTTT.